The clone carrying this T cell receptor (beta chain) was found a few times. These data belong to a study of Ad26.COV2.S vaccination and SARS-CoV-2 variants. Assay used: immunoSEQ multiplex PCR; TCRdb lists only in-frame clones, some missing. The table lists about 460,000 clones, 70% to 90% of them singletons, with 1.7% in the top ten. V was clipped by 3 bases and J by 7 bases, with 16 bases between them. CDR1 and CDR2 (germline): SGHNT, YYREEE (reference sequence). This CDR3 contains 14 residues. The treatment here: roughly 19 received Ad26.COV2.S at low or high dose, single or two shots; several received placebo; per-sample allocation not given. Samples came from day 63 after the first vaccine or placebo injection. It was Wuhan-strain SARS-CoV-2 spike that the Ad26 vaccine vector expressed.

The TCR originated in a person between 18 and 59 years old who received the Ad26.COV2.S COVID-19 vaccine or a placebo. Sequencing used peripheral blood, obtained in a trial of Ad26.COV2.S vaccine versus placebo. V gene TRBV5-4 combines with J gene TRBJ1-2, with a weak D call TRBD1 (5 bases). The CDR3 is CASSSQTVVGGYTF. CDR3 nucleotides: TGTGCCAGCAGCTCTCAGACAGTGGTTGGTGGCTACACCTTC.